One sample yielded the 25 T cell receptor beta chains listed below, sequenced in a study of CXCR3-negative and CXCR3-positive naive CD8 T cells. Study-wide results and limits: Relative to CXCR3-negative naive cells, CXCR3-positive naive cells had more hydrophobic TRB CDR3s.

No antigen is known for these receptors. UMI-labeled TRB cDNA libraries were prepared by 5' RACE. TCRdb reanalyzed the 5' RACE reads, giving one entry per CDR3 protein sequence and no DNA. The listing records some 110,000 distinct CDR3 sequences. The specimen sequenced was naive CXCR3+ CD8+ T cells from blood. The subset was: CD45RO-CCR7+CD27+CD95- naive CD8+ T cells expressing CXCR3 (TNR3+). Source of these receptors: a human donor in good health. Some clones in this sample may be carry-over from other donors' samples.

The chain joins TRBV7-9 to TRBJ2-7; TCRdb's assignment of TRBD2 cannot be checked, as there is no DNA. Germline V gene data show CDR1 as SEHNR and CDR2 as FQNEAQ (reference sequence). The CDR3 has 16 residues. The CDR3 sequence: CASSSPRLAGTYEQYF.

The J gene is TRBJ1-1, the V gene TRBV2. The CDR3 consists of 15 residues. CDR1 and CDR2 from the germline V gene are SNHLY and FYNNEI. The CDR3 here is CASSENPDMNTEAFF.

The V gene is TRBV28, the J gene TRBJ1-2; there is no DNA to check the TCRdb D call of TRBD1. The length of the CDR3 is 16 residues. Germline V gene lookup returns CDR1 MDHEN and CDR2 SYDVKM. CDR3 sequence: CASSLTRQGRGYGYTF.

The V and J genes are TRBV28 and TRBJ2-7. The CDR3 has 12 amino acids. Germline assignment: CDR1 MDHEN and CDR2 SYDVKM. This chain's CDR3 is CASNADYYEQYF.

The rearrangement links TRBV20-1 to TRBJ2-1. The germline V gene encodes CDR1 DFQATT and CDR2 SNEGSKA (reference sequence). This CDR3 region has 14 residues. CDR3 sequence reads: CSAVSGAPYNEQFF.

This chain joins TRBV5-1 and TRBJ2-1; TCRdb lists TRBD1, though no DNA is available to test this call. The germline CDR1 and CDR2 sequences are SGHRS and YFSETQ. The length of the CDR3 is 14 residues. This chain's CDR3 is CASSHDRNFNEQFF.

This rearrangement joins TRBV7-8 to TRBJ2-7; TCRdb's D gene call, TRBD1, goes unchecked for lack of DNA. The CDR3 runs to 17 residues. The germline V gene encodes CDR1 SGHVS and CDR2 FQNEAQ. This CDR3 is CASSVGPPGTGAYEQYF.

J is TRBJ2-3 and V is TRBV28; there is no DNA to check the TCRdb D call of TRBD1. Germline values: CDR1 MDHEN, CDR2 SYDVKM. This CDR3 region has 15 residues. CDR3 residues: CASKLQGTSTDTQYF.

CDR3 sequence reads: CASSEGQGVDSPLHF. The chain is built from TRBV5-4 and TRBJ1-6; TCRdb gives TRBD1 as the D gene, but with no DNA this cannot be confirmed. This CDR3 has 15 amino acids. Germline CDR1 SGHNT, CDR2 YYREEE (reference sequence). Complete variable domain (other parts from reference TRBV5-4 and TRBJ1-6): ETGVTQSPTHLIKTRGQQVTLRCSSQSGHNTVSWYQQALGQGPQFIFQYYREEENGRGNFPPRFSGLQFPNYSSELNVNALELDDSALYLCASSEGQGVDSPLHFGNGTRLTVT.

This sequence joins TRBV2 and TRBJ2-7. The CDR3 is made up of 14 amino acids. Germline assignment: CDR1 SNHLY and CDR2 FYNNEI. CDR3: CASGEDRSSYEQYF.

The chain couples TRBV10-2 to TRBJ1-6. This CDR3 has 11 residues. In germline, CDR1 is WSHSY, CDR2 SAAADI. This chain's CDR3 is CASSNDGPLHF.

CDR3 sequence: CAASSWGMAGYTF. The chain links TRBV19 to TRBJ1-2. CDR3 length equals 13 residues. The germline V gene has CDR1 LNHDA and CDR2 SQIVND (reference sequence).

This chain joins TRBV29-1 and TRBJ2-1. CDR1 is SQVTM and CDR2 is ANQGSEA in the germline V gene. The CDR3 runs 13 residues. The CDR3 here is CSVDGIPLDEQFF.

The gene calls are TRBV11-3 and TRBJ2-7; as DNA is missing, the TRBD1 call by TCRdb cannot be tested. The V gene's germline CDR1 is SGHNT and CDR2 YENEEA. The CDR3 loop spans 14 amino acids. The CDR3 protein is CASSNRGLSYEQYF.

The CDR3 loop is CATSMGGDSAYEQYF. The chain has TRBV15 and TRBJ2-7; TCRdb designates TRBD1, a call that cannot be tested without DNA. CDR3 length: 15 amino acids. Looked up from germline, CDR1 is LNHNV and CDR2 is YYDKDF (reference sequence).

The rearrangement joins TRBV29-1 to TRBJ2-7. The CDR3 length is 13 residues. Germline CDR1 SQVTM, CDR2 ANQGSEA. CDR3 sequence: CSVEDLSSYEQYF.

This chain links TRBV5-1 with TRBJ2-3; TCRdb gives TRBD2 as the D gene, but with no DNA this cannot be confirmed. CDR3 length: 16 residues. CDR1 and CDR2 (germline): SGHRS, YFSETQ. The CDR3: CASSMTSGTFTDTQYF.

This chain uses TRBV6-6 with TRBJ2-4. The germline gives CDR1 MNHNY, CDR2 SVGAGI (reference sequence). The CDR3 is 12 residues long. The CDR3 protein is CASTSYWDIQYF.

This chain joins TRBV29-1 and TRBJ1-3. CDR3 length: 14 residues. Per the germline V gene, CDR1 is SQVTM and CDR2 is ANQGSEA. The CDR3 spells CSASTDSSGNTIYF.

The genes are TRBV5-1 and TRBJ1-1; there is no DNA to check the TCRdb D call of TRBD1. CDR1 is SGHRS, CDR2 YFSETQ, per germline. This CDR3 is built from 14 residues. CDR3 region: CASSSDRGNTEAFF.

The chain is built from TRBV19 and TRBJ2-1. From germline, CDR1 is LNHDA and CDR2 SQIVND (reference sequence). The CDR3 covers 16 residues. The CDR3 loop reads CASSINNYTPYNEQFF.

The gene calls are TRBV5-4 and TRBJ1-1. In germline, CDR1 is SGHNT, CDR2 YYREEE (reference sequence). The CDR3 is 12 residues long. This CDR3 reads CASSPFDTEAFF.

The CDR3 reads CASSLAGGLSYEQYF. The rearrangement uses TRBV5-1 and TRBJ2-7; TCRdb reports TRBD1, a call that lacks DNA to check it against. The CDR3 has 15 residues. Per the germline V gene, CDR1 is SGHRS and CDR2 is YFSETQ.

This chain joins TRBV20-1 and TRBJ2-2. CDR1 and CDR2 (germline): DFQATT, SNEGSKA (reference sequence). This CDR3 spans 14 amino acids. Here the CDR3 reads CSARVPGNTGELFF.

This rearrangement joins TRBV6-5 to TRBJ2-7; no DNA is available, so the TRBD1 call from TCRdb remains unchecked. The CDR3 consists of 13 residues. Germline V CDR1 and CDR2: MNHEY, SVGAGI. The CDR3 region is CASSSDRRYEQYF.